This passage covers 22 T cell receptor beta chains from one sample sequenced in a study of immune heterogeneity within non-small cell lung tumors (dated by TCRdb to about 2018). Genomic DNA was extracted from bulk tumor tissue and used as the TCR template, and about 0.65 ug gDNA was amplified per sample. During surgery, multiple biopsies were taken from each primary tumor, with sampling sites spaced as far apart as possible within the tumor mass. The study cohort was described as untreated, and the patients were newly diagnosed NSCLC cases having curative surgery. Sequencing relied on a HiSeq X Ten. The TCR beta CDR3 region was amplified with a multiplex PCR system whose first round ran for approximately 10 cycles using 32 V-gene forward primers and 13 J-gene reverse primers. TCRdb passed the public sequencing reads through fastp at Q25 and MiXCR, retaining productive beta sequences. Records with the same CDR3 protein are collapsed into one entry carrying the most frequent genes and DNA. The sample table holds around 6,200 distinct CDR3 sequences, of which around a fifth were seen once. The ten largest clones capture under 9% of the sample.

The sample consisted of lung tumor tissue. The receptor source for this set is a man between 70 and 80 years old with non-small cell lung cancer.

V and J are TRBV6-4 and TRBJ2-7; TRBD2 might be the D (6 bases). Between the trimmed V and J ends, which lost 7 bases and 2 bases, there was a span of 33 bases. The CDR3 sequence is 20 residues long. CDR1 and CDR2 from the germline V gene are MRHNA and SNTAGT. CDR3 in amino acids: CASTRLRGPSLPAYPYEQYF. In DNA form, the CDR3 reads TGTGCCAGCACCAGACTGCGGGGTCCGAGTCTCCCTGCGTACCCCTACGAGCAGTACTTC.

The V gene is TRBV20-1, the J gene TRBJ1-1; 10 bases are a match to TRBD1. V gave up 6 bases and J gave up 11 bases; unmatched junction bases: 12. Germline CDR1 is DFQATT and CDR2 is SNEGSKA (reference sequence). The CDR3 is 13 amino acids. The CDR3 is CSARPRDRGDAFF. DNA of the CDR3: TGCAGTGCCAGACCCCGGGACAGGGGAGACGCTTTCTTT.

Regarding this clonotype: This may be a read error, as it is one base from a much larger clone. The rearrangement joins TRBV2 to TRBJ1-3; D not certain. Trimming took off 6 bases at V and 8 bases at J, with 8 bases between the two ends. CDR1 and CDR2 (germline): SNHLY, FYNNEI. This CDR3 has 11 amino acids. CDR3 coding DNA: TGTGCCAGCAGGCCAGCCGACACCATATATTTT. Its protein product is CASRPADTIYF.

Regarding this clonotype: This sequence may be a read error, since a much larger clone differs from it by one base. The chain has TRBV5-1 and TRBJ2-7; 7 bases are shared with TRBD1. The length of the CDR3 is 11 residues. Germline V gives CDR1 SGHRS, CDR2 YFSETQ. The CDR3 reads CASSATGKQSF. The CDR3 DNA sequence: TGCGCCAGCAGCGCGACAGGGAAGCAGTCCTTC.

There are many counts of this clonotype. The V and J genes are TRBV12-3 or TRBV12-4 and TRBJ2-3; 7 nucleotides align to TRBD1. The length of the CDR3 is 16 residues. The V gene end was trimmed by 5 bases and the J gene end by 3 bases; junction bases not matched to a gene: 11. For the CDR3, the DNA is TGTGCCAGCAGTGCTCGACAGGGCATGAGGACAGATACGCAGTATTTT. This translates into CASSARQGMRTDTQYF.

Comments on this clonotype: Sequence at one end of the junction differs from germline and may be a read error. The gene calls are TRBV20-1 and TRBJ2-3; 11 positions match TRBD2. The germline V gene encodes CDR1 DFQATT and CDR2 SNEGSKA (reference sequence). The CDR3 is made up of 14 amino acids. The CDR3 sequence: CSSTGTSGTDTQCF. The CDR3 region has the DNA TGCAGTTCCACCGGGACTAGCGGAACAGATACGCAGTGTTTT.

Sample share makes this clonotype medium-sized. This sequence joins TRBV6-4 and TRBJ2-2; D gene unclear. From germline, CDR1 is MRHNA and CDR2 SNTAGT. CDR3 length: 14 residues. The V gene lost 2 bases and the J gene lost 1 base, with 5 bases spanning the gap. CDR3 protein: CASSDEGNTGELFF. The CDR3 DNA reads TGTGCCAGCAGTGACGAAGGGAACACCGGGGAGCTGTTTTTT.

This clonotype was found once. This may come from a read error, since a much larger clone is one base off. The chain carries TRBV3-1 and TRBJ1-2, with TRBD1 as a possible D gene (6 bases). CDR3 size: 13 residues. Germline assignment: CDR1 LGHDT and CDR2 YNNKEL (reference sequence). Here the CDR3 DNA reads TGTGCCGGCAGCCAGGGTGGTCAGGGGGGCTACACCTTC. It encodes CAGSQGGQGGYTF.

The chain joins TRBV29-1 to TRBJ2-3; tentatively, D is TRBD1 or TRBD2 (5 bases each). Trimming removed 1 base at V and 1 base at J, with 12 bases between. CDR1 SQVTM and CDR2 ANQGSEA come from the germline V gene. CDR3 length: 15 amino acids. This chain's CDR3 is CSVEGDPVGTDTQYF. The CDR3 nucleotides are TGCAGCGTTGAAGGGGACCCCGTGGGCACAGATACGCAGTATTTT.

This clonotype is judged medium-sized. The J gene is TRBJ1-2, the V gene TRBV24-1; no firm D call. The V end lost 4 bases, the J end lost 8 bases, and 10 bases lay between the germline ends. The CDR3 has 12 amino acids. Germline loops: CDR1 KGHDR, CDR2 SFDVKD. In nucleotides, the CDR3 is TGTGCCACCAGTGAAGCTGATCGGGGCTACACCTTC. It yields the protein CATSEADRGYTF.

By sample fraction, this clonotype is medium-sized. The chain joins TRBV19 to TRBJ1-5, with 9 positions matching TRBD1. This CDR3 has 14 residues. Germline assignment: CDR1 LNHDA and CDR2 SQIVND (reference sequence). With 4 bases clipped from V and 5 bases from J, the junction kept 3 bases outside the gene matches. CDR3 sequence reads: CASSKGQGDQPQHF. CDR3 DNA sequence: TGTGCCAGTAGTAAGGGACAGGGCGATCAGCCCCAGCATTTT.

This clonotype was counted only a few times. CDR3 nucleotides: TGTGCCAGCAGCACTCGGACAGGGGGCTACGAGCAGTACTTC. It is translated as CASSTRTGGYEQYF. The rearrangement uses TRBV5-6 and TRBJ2-7; 10 nucleotides line up with TRBD1. This CDR3 is 14 amino acids long. Germline V gene sequence: CDR1 SGHDT, CDR2 YYEEEE. V lost 4 bases, J lost 3 bases, and 4 bases stayed unmatched.

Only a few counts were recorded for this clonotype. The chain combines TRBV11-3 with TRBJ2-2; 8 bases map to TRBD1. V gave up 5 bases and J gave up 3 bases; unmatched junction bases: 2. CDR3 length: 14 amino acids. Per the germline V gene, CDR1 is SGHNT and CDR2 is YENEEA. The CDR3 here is CASSARGHTGELFF. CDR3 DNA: TGTGCCAGCAGCGCCAGGGGGCACACCGGGGAGCTGTTTTTT. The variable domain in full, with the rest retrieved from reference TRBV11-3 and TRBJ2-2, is EAGVVQSPRYKIIEKKQPVAFWCNPISGHNTLYWYLQNLGQGPELLIRYENEEAVDDSQLPKDRFSAERLKGVDSTLKIQPAELGDSAVYLCASSARGHTGELFFGEGSRLTVL.

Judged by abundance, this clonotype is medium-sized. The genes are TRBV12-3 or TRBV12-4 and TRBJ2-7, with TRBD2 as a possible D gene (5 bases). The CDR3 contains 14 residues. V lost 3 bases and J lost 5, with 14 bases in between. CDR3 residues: CASSLGSGINEQYF. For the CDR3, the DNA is TGTGCCAGCAGTTTGGGTTCGGGGATCAACGAGCAGTACTTC.

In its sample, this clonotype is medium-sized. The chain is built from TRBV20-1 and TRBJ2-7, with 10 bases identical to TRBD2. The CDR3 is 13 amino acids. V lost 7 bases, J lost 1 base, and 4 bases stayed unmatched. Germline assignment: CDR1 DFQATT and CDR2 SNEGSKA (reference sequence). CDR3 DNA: TGCAGTGTCGCAGCGGGAGGGTCCTACGAGCAGTACTTC. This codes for CSVAAGGSYEQYF.

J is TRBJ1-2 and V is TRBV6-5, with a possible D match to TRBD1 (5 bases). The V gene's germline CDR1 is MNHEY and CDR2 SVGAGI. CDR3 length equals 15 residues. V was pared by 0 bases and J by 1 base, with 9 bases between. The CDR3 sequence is CASSYSGRLNYGYTF. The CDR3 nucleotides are TGTGCCAGCAGTTACTCGGGGCGGCTTAACTATGGCTACACCTTC.

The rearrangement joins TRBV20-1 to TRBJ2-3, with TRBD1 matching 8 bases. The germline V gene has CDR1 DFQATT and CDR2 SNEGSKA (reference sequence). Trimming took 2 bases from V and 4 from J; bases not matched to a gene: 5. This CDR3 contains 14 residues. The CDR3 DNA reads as TGCAGTGCTAGAAGGACAGGGTGGGCAGATACGCAGTATTTT. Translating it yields CSARRTGWADTQYF.

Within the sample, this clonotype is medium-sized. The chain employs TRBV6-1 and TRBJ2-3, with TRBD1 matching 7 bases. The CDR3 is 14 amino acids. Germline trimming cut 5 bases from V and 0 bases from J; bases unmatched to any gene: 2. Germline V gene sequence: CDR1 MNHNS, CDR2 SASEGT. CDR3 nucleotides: TGTGCCAGCAGTTCGGGACAGAGCACAGATACGCAGTATTTT. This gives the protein CASSSGQSTDTQYF.

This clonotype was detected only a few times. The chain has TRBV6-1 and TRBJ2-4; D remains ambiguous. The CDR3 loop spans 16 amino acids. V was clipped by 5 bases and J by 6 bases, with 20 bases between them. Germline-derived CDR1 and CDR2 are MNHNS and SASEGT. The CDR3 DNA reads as TGTGCCAGCAGTACCCTTCTAATAGGACGGAGAAACATTCAGTACTTC. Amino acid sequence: CASSTLLIGRRNIQYF.

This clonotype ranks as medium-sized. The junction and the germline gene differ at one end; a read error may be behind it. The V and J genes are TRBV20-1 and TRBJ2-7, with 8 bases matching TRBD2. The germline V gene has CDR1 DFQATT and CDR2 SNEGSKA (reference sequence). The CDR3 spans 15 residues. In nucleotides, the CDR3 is TGCAGTGCCGAGGGACCGGGGGGGGAGACCTACGAGCAGTACTTT. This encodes CSAEGPGGETYEQYF.

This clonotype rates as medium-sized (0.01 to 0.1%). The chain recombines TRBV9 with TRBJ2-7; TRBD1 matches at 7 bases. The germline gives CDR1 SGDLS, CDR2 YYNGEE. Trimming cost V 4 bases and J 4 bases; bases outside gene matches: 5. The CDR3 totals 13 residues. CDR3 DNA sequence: TGTGCCAGCAGCTCGGGACAGCGGTACGAGCAGTACTTC. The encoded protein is CASSSGQRYEQYF.

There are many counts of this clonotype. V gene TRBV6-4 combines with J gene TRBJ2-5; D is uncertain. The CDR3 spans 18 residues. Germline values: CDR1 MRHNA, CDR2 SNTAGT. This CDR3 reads CPNVPAVTPPSTWETQYF. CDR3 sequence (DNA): TGTCCTAACGTGCCAGCAGTGACTCCGCCCTCGACGTGGGAGACCCAGTACTTC.